The 17 T cell receptor beta chains in this list originate from one sample, sequenced in a study of chemoradiotherapy in HPV16-positive cancers (dated by TCRdb to the early 2020s). Libraries were made using the immunoSEQ multiplex PCR assay. TCRdb took over this immuneACCESS table, retaining in-frame rearrangements with V and J assigned. Such tables are incomplete; in checked studies, under half of the missing clones stem from an unresolved V gene, and the remainder is unexplained. For this sample the table gives more than 15,000 clones, of which roughly 79% were detected only once. The biggest ten clones account for approximately 11% of the sample. Sampling took place from a patient who underwent chemoradiotherapy. Source of these receptors: a human donor with HPV-associated anogenital cancer.

The J gene is TRBJ1-3, the V gene TRBV28; D not certain. The CDR3 extends over 14 amino acids. Germline V lookup: CDR1 MDHEN, CDR2 SYDVKM. V lost 5 bases and J 0 bases, leaving 8 bases between the germline ends. The CDR3 bases are TGTGCCAGCAGTACCGAAATCTCTGGAAACACCATATATTTT. Residues: CASSTEISGNTIYF.

The rearrangement links TRBV18 to TRBJ2-5; D call uncertain. The V end was cut by 5 bases, the J end by 2 bases, with 3 bases between. CDR3 size: 11 residues. Germline CDR1 KGHSH, CDR2 LQKENI. The CDR3 sequence: CASSIQETQYF. The DNA of the CDR3 is TGTGCCAGCTCAATTCAAGAGACCCAGTACTTC.

The CDR3 DNA reads as TGCGCCAGCAACCTAGGAGGGGGCAGCAACACCGGGGAGCTGTTTTTT. This encodes CASNLGGGSNTGELFF. The chain carries TRBV5-1 and TRBJ2-2, with D possibly TRBD1 on 7 matching bases. Germline V CDR1 and CDR2: SGHRS, YFSETQ. The CDR3 loop spans 16 amino acids. V dropped 6 bases and J dropped 2 bases, with 17 bases sitting between them.

The V gene is TRBV7-9, the J gene TRBJ2-6; D gene uncertain. CDR1 is SEHNR, CDR2 FQNEAQ, per germline (reference sequence). V lost 6 bases, J lost 0 bases, and 18 bases lay in between. CDR3 length equals 18 residues. The CDR3: CASRPPYRSDSGANVLTF. In nucleotides, the CDR3 is TGTGCCAGCAGACCTCCCTACAGATCGGACTCTGGGGCCAACGTCCTGACTTTC.

The chain employs TRBV13 and TRBJ2-3, with D hard to call. The CDR3 sequence is 16 residues long. Germline CDR1 is PRHDT and CDR2 is FYEKMQ (reference sequence). V was clipped by 3 bases and J by 0 bases, with 13 bases between them. CDR3 loop: CASSFGPATSTDTQYF. CDR3 sequence (DNA): TGTGCCAGCAGCTTTGGTCCGGCAACTAGCACAGATACGCAGTATTTT.

This rearrangement joins TRBV28 to TRBJ2-5, with D perhaps matching TRBD1 (6 bases). Per germline, CDR1 MDHEN and CDR2 SYDVKM. The CDR3 spans 15 residues. Trimming took off 2 bases at V and 1 base at J, with 11 bases between the two ends. CDR3 nucleotide sequence: TGTGCCAGCAGTTTAGACAGGCCTGCCCAAGAGACCCAGTACTTC. Its protein product is CASSLDRPAQETQYF. The whole variable domain, remainder taken from reference TRBV28 and TRBJ2-5, is DVKVTQSSRYLVKRTGEKVFLECVQDMDHENMFWYRQDPGLGLRLIYFSYDVKMKEKGDIPEGYSVSREKKERFSLILESASTNQTSMYLCASSLDRPAQETQYFGPGTRLLVL.

The genes are TRBV11-2 and TRBJ1-2; D is possibly TRBD1 (6 bases). V was clipped by 1 base and J by 5 bases, with 14 bases between them. The CDR3 is 15 residues long. Per germline, CDR1 SGHAT and CDR2 FQNNGV. DNA of the CDR3: TGTGCCAGCAGCTTAGTAGGAGGAGGGACATATGGCTACACCTTC. Its translation: CASSLVGGGTYGYTF.

The chain recombines TRBV4-3 with TRBJ2-3, with D possibly matching TRBD2 (5 bases). There are 17 residues in the CDR3. The V gene's germline CDR1 is LGHNA and CDR2 YSLEER. Between the trimmed V and J ends, which lost 1 base and 4 bases, there was a span of 18 bases. CDR3 bases: TGCGCCAGCAGCCAAGGAGAGTGGGTGGGAGCGGCAGATACGCAGTATTTT. It is translated as CASSQGEWVGAADTQYF.

The chain combines TRBV30 with TRBJ1-1; D not certain. V was shortened by 0 bases and J by 2 bases, with 7 bases between the two germline ends. Germline-derived CDR1 and CDR2 are GTSNPN and SVGIG (reference sequence). CDR3 length: 13 amino acids. Here the CDR3 DNA reads TGTGCCTGGAGTGTGGGCGGTAACACTGAAGCTTTCTTT. Amino acids: CAWSVGGNTEAFF.

J is TRBJ2-7 and V is TRBV28; TRBD1 matches at 8 bases. Per the germline V gene, CDR1 is MDHEN and CDR2 is SYDVKM. The CDR3 runs to 14 residues. Trimming at V came to 6 bases and at J to 3 bases, leaving 7 bases not matched to a gene. This CDR3 reads CASSPGTGYYEQYF. The CDR3 coding sequence is TGTGCCAGCAGCCCCGGGACAGGATACTACGAGCAGTACTTC.

The V call is TRBV20-1, the J call TRBJ2-3; D gene unclear. The CDR3 has 11 amino acids. The germline V and J ends were trimmed by 7 bases and 6 bases, with 11 bases remaining between them. From germline, CDR1 is DFQATT and CDR2 SNEGSKA (reference sequence). CDR3 sequence: CSGLELDTQYF. The CDR3 coding sequence is TGCAGTGGCCTCGAGTTGGATACGCAGTATTTT.

This chain connects TRBV28 to TRBJ2-1; D may be TRBD1 (5 bases). This CDR3 region has 12 residues. Germline V gene sequence: CDR1 MDHEN, CDR2 SYDVKM. The germline V and J ends were trimmed by 3 bases and 8 bases, with 8 bases remaining between them. This chain's CDR3 is CASSFQGDEQFF. The CDR3 DNA reads TGTGCCAGCAGTTTCCAGGGTGATGAGCAGTTCTTC.

The gene calls are TRBV4-2 and TRBJ2-5; 11 nucleotides line up with TRBD1. The CDR3 runs 14 residues. V lost 3 bases to trimming and J lost 3 bases; unmatched junction nucleotides: 0. Looked up from germline, CDR1 is LGHNA and CDR2 is YNFKEQ. This chain's CDR3 is CASSQGQGEETQYF. DNA of the CDR3: TGTGCCAGCAGCCAGGGACAGGGGGAAGAGACCCAGTACTTC.

The chain links TRBV5-6 to TRBJ1-5, with a weak D call TRBD1 (5 bases). CDR1 and CDR2 (germline): SGHDT, YYEEEE. The CDR3 contains 16 residues. The V end was cut by 0 bases, the J end by 6 bases, with 16 bases between. CDR3 coding DNA: TGTGCCAGCAGCTTGGGGGGCTTAGCCACCTCTCAGCCCCAGCATTTT. Its translation is CASSLGGLATSQPQHF.

The rearrangement uses TRBV7-9 and TRBJ2-1; TRBD2 aligns across 9 bases. Germline CDR1 SEHNR, CDR2 FQNEAQ (reference sequence). The CDR3 contains 13 residues. The J segment lost 10 bases and the V segment lost 5 bases, leaving 6 bases of the junction unmatched. CDR3 residues: CASSRSGGREQFF. The CDR3 DNA is TGTGCCAGCAGCCGTAGCGGGGGTCGGGAGCAGTTCTTC.

The chain recombines TRBV7-3 with TRBJ1-1; a weak D match, TRBD1 (5 bases). Trimming left V 5 bases short and J 6 bases short, with 25 bases between. The CDR3 length is 17 residues. Germline V gene lookup returns CDR1 SGHTA and CDR2 FQGTGA. CDR3 in amino acids: CASSKGFLGGSGAEAFF. The CDR3 DNA reads as TGTGCCAGCAGCAAAGGTTTCTTGGGGGGATCGGGGGCTGAAGCTTTCTTT.

This clone appeared a few times. The chain combines TRBV6-1 with TRBJ1-1; the D gene is possibly TRBD1 (5 bases). Germline loops: CDR1 MNHNS, CDR2 SASEGT. V lost 5 bases and J lost 8, with 21 bases in between. The CDR3 length is 15 residues. CDR3 bases: TGTGCCAGCAGTCAGGGAAAGATCCAACTCCACGAAGCTTTCTTT. Translated: CASSQGKIQLHEAFF.